The 10 T cell receptor beta chains below were found in one sample sequenced in a study of T cells in Graves' hyperthyroidism and ophthalmopathy. Using RNA transcripts as the source, TCR beta CDR3 regions were amplified. Using the HTBI primer set, a first-round RT-PCR was run on the TCR CDR3. MiXCR, applied by TCRdb to the multiplex PCR reads, yields one record per CDR3 protein. The table lists about 720,000 distinct CDR3 sequences, around 15% of them singletons, with 8.4% in the top ten. What was sequenced was blood. The receptors were gathered from a man in his late teens or twenties with Graves' hyperthyroidism.

The table lists this clonotype with a few counts. This chain links TRBV18 with TRBJ2-7; 9 bases line up with TRBD2. Losses at the gene ends were 2 bases for V and 6 bases for J; bases not matched to a gene: 11. Germline CDR1 is KGHSH and CDR2 is LQKENI. The CDR3 is made up of 16 amino acids. The chain's CDR3 is CASSPTVGSGSPEQYF. Written as DNA, the CDR3 is TGTGCCAGCTCACCAACTGTGGGTAGCGGGAGCCCCGAGCAGTACTTC.

The CDR3 reads CASSLSGAPNEQFF. Here the CDR3 DNA reads TGCGCCAGCAGCCTTTCCGGGGCCCCGAATGAGCAGTTCTTC. The rearrangement uses TRBV5-1 and TRBJ2-1; D might be TRBD1 or TRBD2, each matching 5 bases. The ends were cut back, 4 bases at V and 7 bases at J, with 15 bases in the middle. This CDR3 has 14 amino acids. Germline V gene data show CDR1 as SGHRS and CDR2 as YFSETQ.

The chain uses TRBV29-1 and TRBJ1-4; tentative D call: TRBD1 (5 bases). Trimming took 5 bases from V and 11 from J, leaving 21 bases between them. CDR1 and CDR2 from the germline V gene are SQVTM and ANQGSEA. This CDR3 is built from 14 residues. The CDR3 DNA is TGCAGCGTTTATGGGACCGCCCGGGCCGGGAAACTGTTTTTT. Amino acid sequence: CSVYGTARAGKLFF.

This chain connects TRBV29-1 to TRBJ2-5; no clear D gene. V lost 4 bases to trimming and J lost 3 bases, with 9 bases between them. CDR1 is SQVTM, CDR2 ANQGSEA, per germline. The CDR3 has 12 amino acids. The CDR3 DNA sequence: TGCAGCGTTGCGGCGGCGAAAGAGACCCAGTACTTC. It translates to CSVAAAKETQYF.

This chain uses TRBV29-1 with TRBJ2-7; 9 bases map to TRBD1. The CDR3 length is 14 residues. V shed 6 bases, J shed 5 bases, and the junction held 11 bases outside the gene matches. CDR1 SQVTM and CDR2 ANQGSEA come from the germline V gene. The CDR3, as DNA: TGCAGCGTGGGCACAGGGGGCTTATCCGACGAGCAGTACTTC. Protein sequence: CSVGTGGLSDEQYF.

Only a few counts were recorded for this clonotype. The chain recombines TRBV19 with TRBJ1-1; 7 bases agree with TRBD1. This CDR3 region has 14 residues. V trimming: 3 bases; J trimming: 5 bases; junction bases outside the gene matches: 6. Germline CDR1 and CDR2: LNHDA and SQIVND (reference sequence). The CDR3 region has the DNA TGTGCCAGTAGTATCTCAGGGGGGGGGACTGAAGCTTTCTTT. Its translation is CASSISGGGTEAFF.

This clonotype was seen a handful of times. The chain has TRBV7-9 and TRBJ2-7; 7 nucleotides match TRBD2. This CDR3 is built from 14 residues. V lost 3 bases and J lost 4; bases outside the gene matches: 6. Per the germline V gene, CDR1 is SEHNR and CDR2 is FQNEAQ (reference sequence). In DNA form, the CDR3 reads TGTGCCAGCAGCTTCTTCACGGGAGGTTACGAGCAGTACTTC. Translation: CASSFFTGGYEQYF.

J is TRBJ2-7 and V is TRBV7-2; no clear D gene. Per the germline V gene, CDR1 is SGHTA and CDR2 is FQGNSA. This CDR3 has 14 amino acids. V was shortened by 0 bases and J by 0 bases, with 6 bases between the two germline ends. The CDR3 DNA reads as TGTGCCAGCAGCTTAGCACACGGCTCCTACGAGCAGTACTTC. Translation: CASSLAHGSYEQYF.

This clonotype was observed at least ten times. The chain employs TRBV11-3 and TRBJ1-1; unclear D gene. V lost 1 base, J lost 3 bases, and 9 bases lay in between. Per the germline V gene, CDR1 is SGHNT and CDR2 is YENEEA. The CDR3 has 14 residues. CDR3 sequence (DNA): TGTGCCAGCAGCTTAGGTCGCAGCGACACTGAAGCTTTCTTT. It encodes CASSLGRSDTEAFF.

This clonotype came up a few times. The chain has TRBV7-2 and TRBJ2-1; TRBD2 agrees at 13 bases. This CDR3 comprises 21 residues. Germline-derived CDR1 and CDR2 are SGHTA and FQGNSA. Trimming took 5 bases from V and 0 from J; bases not matched to a gene: 16. The CDR3 DNA reads TGTGCCAGCAGCCTACAAACACCGGGACTAGCGGGAACCAGCTCCTACAATGAGCAGTTCTTC. The encoded protein is CASSLQTPGLAGTSSYNEQFF.